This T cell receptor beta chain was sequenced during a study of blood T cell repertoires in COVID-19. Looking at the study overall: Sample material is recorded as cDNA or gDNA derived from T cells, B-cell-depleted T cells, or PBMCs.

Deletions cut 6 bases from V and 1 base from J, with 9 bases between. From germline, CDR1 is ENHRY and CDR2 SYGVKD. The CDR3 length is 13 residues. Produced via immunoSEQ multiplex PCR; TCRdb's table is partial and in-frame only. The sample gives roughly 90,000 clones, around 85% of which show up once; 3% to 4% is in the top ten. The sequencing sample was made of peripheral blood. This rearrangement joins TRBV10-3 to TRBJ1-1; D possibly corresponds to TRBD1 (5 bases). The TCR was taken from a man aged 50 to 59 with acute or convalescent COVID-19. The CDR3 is CAIRGDRNTEAFF. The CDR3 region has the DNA TGTGCCATCAGGGGCGACAGGAACACTGAAGCTTTCTTT.